The 27 T cell receptor beta chains listed next were all sequenced from one sample in a study of blood T cells in healthy people across ages. Alongside a J-beta primer mix, a sample-barcoded 5' primer served in a second PCR lasting about 7 to 11 cycles. One entry per CDR3 protein, called by TCRdb with MiXCR from the 5' RACE reads. This sample carries approximately 680,000 distinct CDR3 sequences, about 34% of them seen once, and the ten largest clones take 15%. Sequencing used blood. The source of these receptors is an elderly woman in good health.

As DNA, the CDR3 is TGTGCCAGCAGTTACCGACCACCGGGACTAGCGATTGATACGCAGTATTTT. Translated: CASSYRPPGLAIDTQYF. This rearrangement joins TRBV6-5 to TRBJ2-3, with 10 nucleotides matching TRBD2. Unmatched junction bases numbered 11, after V lost 2 bases and J lost 6 bases. This CDR3 has 17 amino acids. Looked up from germline, CDR1 is MNHEY and CDR2 is SVGAGI.

Comments on this clonotype: This may be a read error, as it is one base from a much larger clone. CDR3 bases: TGCAATGCCAAGATGAGATCGGAGTTCTATGGCTACACCTTC. Translating it yields CNAKMRSEFYGYTF. The V gene is TRBV20-1, the J gene TRBJ1-2; no reliable D call. Germline CDR1 reads DFQATT; CDR2 reads SNEGSKA (reference sequence). This CDR3 has 14 amino acids.

This clonotype came up many times. Here the CDR3 reads CASSGQGSEKLFF. In DNA, the CDR3 is TGTGCCAGCAGTGGACAGGGGAGTGAAAAACTGTTTTTT. This chain uses TRBV27 with TRBJ1-4; 9 nucleotides line up with TRBD1. The CDR3 has 13 residues. V dropped 5 bases and J dropped 7; count of bases not matched to a gene: 2. Germline-derived CDR1 and CDR2 are MNHEY and SMNVEV (reference sequence).

This clonotype was seen many times. The genes are TRBV7-9 and TRBJ2-7, with 7 nucleotides matching TRBD2. The J segment lost 6 bases and the V segment lost 3 bases, leaving 8 bases of the junction unmatched. Germline V gives CDR1 SEHNR, CDR2 FQNEAQ (reference sequence). This CDR3 is built from 14 residues. Here the CDR3 reads CASSFLAGVGEQYF. In DNA, the CDR3 is TGTGCCAGCAGCTTTTTGGCGGGGGTCGGCGAGCAGTACTTC.

Remarks on this clonotype: This likely reflects a read error, since a far larger clone is one base away. The gene calls are TRBV5-4 and TRBJ1-1; D gene unclear. Deletions cut 4 bases from V and 1 base from J, with 8 bases between. Germline lookup yields CDR1 SGHNT and CDR2 YYREEE (reference sequence). The CDR3 runs to 13 residues. CDR3 DNA: TGTGCCAGCAGCCGCGAGGGGAACACTGAAGCTTTCTTT. Protein product: CASSREGNTEAFF.

About this clonotype: A much larger clone lies a single base off, so this may be a read error. The chain is built from TRBV3-1 and TRBJ2-5; D perhaps matches TRBD2 (6 bases). The J call is uncertain, as TRBJ2-7 better fits the DNA end. The CDR3 has 14 residues. The germline CDR1 and CDR2 sequences are LGHDT and YNNKEL (reference sequence). Here the CDR3 DNA reads TGTGCCAGCAGCCCGTGGGGGGTCCCCTACGAGCAGTACTTC. It specifies CASSPWGVPYEQYF.

There are a few counts of this clonotype. This may stem from a read error, because a much larger clone lies one nucleotide away. The chain combines TRBV2 with TRBJ1-2; D uncertain. With 3 bases removed from V and 0 bases from J, the gap between germline ends came to 8 bases. The germline gives CDR1 SNHLY, CDR2 FYNNEI. This CDR3 comprises 14 residues. The CDR3: CASSERQSNYGYTF. The CDR3 DNA reads TGTGCCAGCAGTGAGCGGCAGTCTAACTATGGCTACACCTTC.

The chain recombines TRBV20-1 with TRBJ2-1; 9 bases align to TRBD1. In germline, CDR1 is DFQATT, CDR2 SNEGSKA (reference sequence). This CDR3 has 14 residues. Unmatched junction bases numbered 5, after V lost 5 bases and J lost 3 bases. CDR3 bases: TGCAGTGCTCGGGTGACAGGGGGCTACAATGAGCAGTTCTTC. It yields the protein CSARVTGGYNEQFF.

Regarding this clonotype: The junction and the germline gene differ at one end; a read error may be behind it. J is TRBJ2-5 and V is TRBV10-3, with TRBD2 matching 9 bases. The germline V gene has CDR1 ENHRY and CDR2 SYGVKD. The CDR3 runs to 15 residues. The DNA for the CDR3 is TGTCCCATCAGTGCCGCGGGGGGGGCCTACAATGAGCAGTACTTC. It codes for CPISAAGGAYNEQYF.

This clonotype occurred many times. V usage is TRBV5-1 and J usage is TRBJ1-1, with D tentatively TRBD1 (5 bases). This CDR3 region has 14 residues. Per germline, CDR1 SGHRS and CDR2 YFSETQ. Trimming stripped 4 bases from V and 1 base from J, with 11 bases between. The CDR3 nucleotides are TGCGCCAGCAGCGAAGGGACGGCGAACACTGAAGCTTTCTTT. Encoded protein: CASSEGTANTEAFF.

The chain couples TRBV6-1 to TRBJ2-3; 11 bases are shared with TRBD2. V lost 5 bases and J lost 4; bases outside the gene matches: 8. The CDR3 runs 16 residues. CDR1 and CDR2 (germline): MNHNS, SASEGT. The DNA for the CDR3 is TGTGCCAGCAGTCCGTGGAGTAGCGGGGGGGCAGATACGCAGTATTTT. Encoded protein: CASSPWSSGGADTQYF.

This clonotype was seen a handful of times. The chain employs TRBV7-2 and TRBJ2-7, with D perhaps TRBD1 (5 bases). V dropped 5 bases and J dropped 2 bases, with 13 bases sitting between them. The CDR3 consists of 14 residues. From germline, CDR1 is SGHTA and CDR2 FQGNSA. The CDR3 loop is CASSSKAGPYEQYF. The CDR3 nucleotides read TGTGCCAGCAGCAGCAAGGCAGGGCCCTACGAGCAGTACTTC.

The chain carries TRBV20-1 and TRBJ1-1; possible D gene TRBD1, 5 bases. The ends were cut back, 5 bases at V and 1 base at J, with 20 bases in the middle. There are 16 residues in the CDR3. From germline, CDR1 is DFQATT and CDR2 SNEGSKA (reference sequence). The CDR3 is CSAGRAIGAENTEAFF. The CDR3 DNA reads TGCAGTGCTGGGAGGGCTATAGGGGCAGAGAACACTGAAGCTTTCTTT.

This clonotype came up a few times. The chain has TRBV30 and TRBJ1-4; TRBD1 might be the D (6 bases). Germline-derived CDR1 and CDR2 are GTSNPN and SVGIG (reference sequence). CDR3 length: 10 amino acids. The V and J ends lost 5 bases and 10 bases respectively, with 8 bases between them. CDR3 region: CAWEQGKLFF. The CDR3 DNA sequence: TGTGCCTGGGAACAGGGAAAACTGTTTTTT. Full variable domain (missing parts from reference TRBV30 and TRBJ1-4): SQTIHQWPATLVQPVGSPLSLECTVEGTSNPNLYWYRQAAGRGLQLLFYSVGIGQISSEVPQNLSASRPQDRQFILSSKKLLLSDSGFYLCAWEQGKLFFGSGTQLSVL.

The chain employs TRBV19 and TRBJ2-7; TRBD1 matches 7 bases. The CDR3 has 15 residues. V was pared by 5 bases and J by 3 bases, with 10 bases of the junction left unmatched. Germline CDR1 reads LNHDA; CDR2 reads SQIVND (reference sequence). The CDR3 sequence is CASSLRTGAHYEQYF. DNA for the CDR3: TGTGCCAGTAGTCTAAGGACAGGAGCCCACTACGAGCAGTACTTC.

The rearrangement joins TRBV7-6 to TRBJ2-7, with TRBD2 identical over 7 bases. The trim removed 1 base at V and 0 bases at J, leaving 3 bases unmatched. This CDR3 spans 15 amino acids. Germline V lookup: CDR1 SGHVS, CDR2 FNYEAQ. The CDR3 DNA follows: TGTGCCAGCAGCTTAGGCGGGACTACCTCCTACGAGCAGTACTTC. It is translated as CASSLGGTTSYEQYF.

The chain recombines TRBV20-1 with TRBJ1-2, with TRBD1 as a possible D gene (5 bases). The V end was cut by 6 bases, the J end by 2 bases, with 16 bases between. The V gene's germline CDR1 is DFQATT and CDR2 SNEGSKA (reference sequence). The CDR3 is 14 amino acids. The CDR3 DNA is TGCAGTGCCTCGAATTATCAGGGAAACTATGGCTACACCTTC. This translates into CSASNYQGNYGYTF.

Comment on this clonotype: With a much larger clone just one base away, this may be a read error. Here the CDR3 DNA reads TGTGCCAGCTCCCCCCCCGGGACCTACAATGAGCAGTACTTC. Translating gives CASSPPGTYNEQYF. V and J are TRBV18 and TRBJ2-5; D possibly uses TRBD1 or TRBD2 (5 bases each). This CDR3 has 14 residues. Trimming removed 6 bases at V and 11 bases at J, with 22 bases between. Germline V lookup: CDR1 KGHSH, CDR2 LQKENI.

CDR3: CASSLERDFSYEQYF. CDR3 sequence (DNA): TGTGCCAGCAGCTTGGAGCGGGACTTTTCCTACGAGCAGTACTTC. The chain joins TRBV7-2 to TRBJ2-7, with 7 nucleotides matching TRBD2. CDR1 is SGHTA and CDR2 is FQGNSA in the germline V gene. CDR3 length: 15 residues. The trim removed 3 bases at V and 1 base at J, leaving 6 bases unmatched.

This clonotype was seen repeatedly, ten times or more. The V and J genes are TRBV7-6 and TRBJ2-7; 9 bases match TRBD1. This CDR3 has 18 residues. The germline V gene has CDR1 SGHVS and CDR2 FNYEAQ. Trimming at V came to 4 bases and at J to 5 bases, leaving 18 bases not matched to a gene. The CDR3 sequence is CASSYYGGVTGGFDEQYF. CDR3 coding DNA: TGTGCCAGCAGCTATTACGGAGGAGTGACAGGGGGATTTGACGAGCAGTACTTC.

This clonotype came up many times. The chain is built from TRBV20-1 and TRBJ2-1; no firm D call. Per the germline V gene, CDR1 is DFQATT and CDR2 is SNEGSKA (reference sequence). The CDR3 has 14 amino acids. The germline V and J ends were trimmed by 3 bases and 5 bases, with 14 bases remaining between them. CDR3 region: CSASPRSLNNEQFF. The CDR3 bases are TGCAGTGCTAGTCCCAGGTCCCTAAACAATGAGCAGTTCTTC.

This clonotype was found many times. The J gene is TRBJ1-5, the V gene TRBV3-1; D uncertain. The V and J ends lost 3 bases and 4 bases respectively, with 7 bases between them. The CDR3 consists of 13 residues. From germline, CDR1 is LGHDT and CDR2 YNNKEL (reference sequence). CDR3 sequence (DNA): TGTGCCAGCAGCCATGGTCCGAATCAGCCCCAGCATTTT. This encodes CASSHGPNQPQHF. Using reference TRBV3-1 and TRBJ1-5 for the parts outside the CDR3, the full variable domain is DTAVSQTPKYLVTQMGNDKSIKCEQNLGHDTMYWYKQDSKKFLKIMFSYNNKELIINETVPNRFSPKSPDKAHLNLHINSLELGDSAVYFCASSHGPNQPQHFGDGTRLSIL.

This clonotype appeared many times. The CDR3 sequence is CASSQSSGGRQETQYF. The CDR3 DNA sequence: TGTGCCAGCAGCCAATCTAGCGGGGGAAGACAAGAGACCCAGTACTTC. This chain joins TRBV3-1 and TRBJ2-5; 10 nucleotides align to TRBD2. V lost 2 bases to trimming and J lost 2 bases; unmatched junction nucleotides: 5. CDR3 length: 16 amino acids. The germline gives CDR1 LGHDT, CDR2 YNNKEL (reference sequence).

The chain couples TRBV30 to TRBJ2-7; 8 bases are a match to TRBD1. Per germline, CDR1 GTSNPN and CDR2 SVGIG (reference sequence). The trim removed 3 bases at V and 7 bases at J, leaving 8 bases unmatched. The CDR3 spans 13 residues. The CDR3: CAWSAGQGLEQYF. CDR3 bases: TGTGCCTGGAGCGCTGGACAGGGCCTTGAGCAGTACTTC.

Only a few counts were recorded for this clonotype. The J gene is TRBJ1-1, the V gene TRBV20-1; no reliable D call. CDR3 length equals 12 residues. V was pared by 5 bases and J by 10 bases, with 17 bases between. The germline gives CDR1 DFQATT, CDR2 SNEGSKA (reference sequence). This CDR3 reads CSAGPDGYGAFF. CDR3 bases: TGCAGTGCTGGCCCGGACGGCTATGGAGCTTTCTTT.

A remark on this clonotype: Possible read error: a much larger clone is one base away. This sequence joins TRBV3-1 and TRBJ2-5, with D possibly matching TRBD1 (6 bases). Trimming removed 1 base at V and 5 bases at J, with 14 bases between. Germline CDR1 and CDR2: LGHDT and YNNKEL (reference sequence). This CDR3 contains 15 residues. The DNA of the CDR3 is TGTGCCAGCAGCCAAGCGAACGGACAGCGGGAGACCCAGTACTTC. Its protein product is CASSQANGQRETQYF.

The table lists this clonotype with a count of one. V is TRBV4-3 and J is TRBJ1-4; no definite D call. CDR1 is LGHNA, CDR2 YSLEER, per germline. Between the trimmed V and J ends, which lost 3 bases and 7 bases, there was a span of 15 bases. CDR3 length: 15 residues. CDR3 amino acids: CASSQDGIVSEKLFF. The CDR3 bases are TGCGCCAGCAGCCAGGACGGGATAGTTAGTGAAAAACTGTTTTTT.